One and the same sample provided the 27 T cell receptor beta chains below, sequenced in a study of blood T cell repertoires in COVID-19 (dated by TCRdb to the early 2020s). Libraries were made using the immunoSEQ multiplex PCR assay. TCRdb mirrors the immuneACCESS table, restricted to in-frame sequences. Some clones are absent from its copies; in checked studies, under half trace to an unresolved V gene, and the reason for the others is unknown. The sample table contains 200,000 to 250,000 clones; only one count was recorded for approximately 86% of them. About 2.9% of the sample is in the top ten clones. Sequencing input: peripheral blood. The receptors were sampled from a woman aged 25 to 39 who had recovered from COVID-19.

Written as DNA, the CDR3 is TGTGCCAGCAGTTCACAGGGAAGTCAGCCCCAGCATTTT. This encodes CASSSQGSQPQHF. V usage is TRBV12-3 or TRBV12-4 and J usage is TRBJ1-5, with D tentatively TRBD1 (6 bases). The V end lost 4 bases, the J end lost 6 bases, and 10 bases lay between the germline ends. The CDR3 totals 13 residues.

The chain joins TRBV9 to TRBJ2-7; TRBD1 aligns across 10 bases. Looked up from germline, CDR1 is SGDLS and CDR2 is YYNGEE. There are 16 residues in the CDR3. V was pared by 3 bases and J by 5 bases, with 11 bases of the junction left unmatched. The CDR3 loop is CASSATGGGIGNEQYF. The CDR3 DNA reads TGTGCCAGCAGCGCGACAGGGGGCGGGATAGGTAACGAGCAGTACTTC. The whole variable domain, remainder taken from reference TRBV9 and TRBJ2-7, is DSGVTQTPKHLITATGQRVTLRCSPRSGDLSVYWYQQSLDQGLQFLIQYYNGEERAKGNILERFSAQQFPDLHSELNLSSLELGDSALYFCASSATGGGIGNEQYFGPGTRLTVT.

The J gene is TRBJ1-3, the V gene TRBV18; D unclear. Germline CDR1 is KGHSH and CDR2 is LQKENI. The CDR3 is 16 amino acids. V was clipped by 1 base and J by 3 bases, with 13 bases between them. CDR3 residues: CASSPLFGEDGNTIYF. CDR3 DNA: TGTGCCAGCTCACCACTTTTCGGAGAGGATGGAAACACCATATATTTT.

This chain joins TRBV23-1 and TRBJ1-6, with TRBD1 matching over 7 bases. TRBV23-1 is identified as an open reading frame with a role that is uncertain. CDR3 length: 17 amino acids. The trim removed 8 bases at V and 10 bases at J, leaving 20 bases unmatched. The CDR3 nucleotides read TGCGCCAGCCGCATGGAGCCGGGACAGAGGCTCGAGTCACCCCTCCACTTT. Amino acids: CASRMEPGQRLESPLHF.

The chain couples TRBV5-4 to TRBJ1-2; D uncertain. The CDR3 totals 14 residues. V lost 0 bases to trimming and J lost 7 bases, with 13 bases between them. Germline V lookup: CDR1 SGHNT, CDR2 YYREEE (reference sequence). CDR3 protein: CASSLVNREGGYTF. CDR3 coding DNA: TGTGCCAGCAGCTTGGTAAACCGGGAAGGTGGCTACACCTTC. Using reference TRBV5-4 and TRBJ1-2 for the parts outside the CDR3, the full variable domain is ETGVTQSPTHLIKTRGQQVTLRCSSQSGHNTVSWYQQALGQGPQFIFQYYREEENGRGNFPPRFSGLQFPNYSSELNVNALELDDSALYLCASSLVNREGGYTFGSGTRLTVV.

This clone has just one count. The J gene is TRBJ1-1, the V gene TRBV19, with D maybe TRBD1 (6 bases). Germline lookup yields CDR1 LNHDA and CDR2 SQIVND (reference sequence). Trimming removed 3 bases from V and 1 base from J, with 15 bases in between. The CDR3 runs to 16 residues. The CDR3 here is CASSMGGAPRNTEAFF. DNA of the CDR3: TGTGCCAGTAGTATGGGGGGGGCGCCCAGGAACACTGAAGCTTTCTTT.

The genes are TRBV7-3 and TRBJ2-5, with 10 bases matching TRBD2. CDR1 is SGHTA, CDR2 FQGTGA, per germline. The V segment lost 2 bases and the J segment 2 bases; nucleotides outside the gene matches: 5. The CDR3 has 16 residues. CDR3 sequence: CASSLHRAGGQETQYF. The DNA for the CDR3 is TGTGCCAGCAGCTTACACCGAGCGGGGGGGCAAGAGACCCAGTACTTC.

This sequence joins TRBV9 and TRBJ1-4; no reliable D call. The CDR3 is made up of 16 amino acids. Germline V gene data show CDR1 as SGDLS and CDR2 as YYNGEE. V gave up 4 bases and J gave up 0 bases, with 13 bases separating them. In nucleotides, the CDR3 is TGTGCCAGCAGCCCTTTTCCCGGGACAACTAATGAAAAACTGTTTTTT. Its translation is CASSPFPGTTNEKLFF.

This rearrangement joins TRBV5-6 to TRBJ2-7, with 9 bases matching TRBD1. Germline V gene data show CDR1 as SGHDT and CDR2 as YYEEEE. Germline trimming cut 0 bases from V and 2 bases from J; bases unmatched to any gene: 0. The CDR3 is 14 amino acids. Here the CDR3 DNA reads TGTGCCAGCAGCTTGGGACAGGGGGCCTACGAGCAGTACTTC. This gives the protein CASSLGQGAYEQYF.

This chain links TRBV7-9 with TRBJ2-7, with a possible D match to TRBD1 (6 bases). Germline-derived CDR1 and CDR2 are SEHNR and FQNEAQ (reference sequence). The CDR3 sequence is 12 residues long. Trimming took off 10 bases at V and 2 bases at J, with 12 bases between the two ends. The CDR3 region has the DNA TGTGCCACCTCAGGGGCCACCTACGAGCAGTACTTC. Residues: CATSGATYEQYF.

This clone was observed once. The gene calls are TRBV6-2 or TRBV6-3 and TRBJ1-5, with 8 nucleotides matching TRBD1. The CDR3 loop spans 15 amino acids. Germline V gives CDR1 MNHEY, CDR2 SVGEGT. The J segment lost 8 bases and the V segment lost 5 bases, leaving 11 bases of the junction unmatched. This CDR3 reads CASSHVGQGTEPQHF. The CDR3 DNA is TGTGCCAGCAGTCACGTCGGACAGGGTACGGAGCCCCAGCATTTT.

The genes are TRBV9 and TRBJ2-7; D perhaps matches TRBD1 (5 bases). CDR3 size: 17 residues. Trimming took off 0 bases at V and 0 bases at J, with 16 bases between the two ends. Germline CDR1 SGDLS, CDR2 YYNGEE. CDR3 protein: CASSVDDNQGISYEQYF. Written as DNA, the CDR3 is TGTGCCAGCAGCGTAGACGATAATCAGGGCATCTCCTACGAGCAGTACTTC.

V usage is TRBV10-3 and J usage is TRBJ1-3; 7 bases are a match to TRBD1. CDR3 length: 15 amino acids. In germline, CDR1 is ENHRY, CDR2 SYGVKD. V dropped 3 bases and J dropped 3; count of bases not matched to a gene: 5. The CDR3: CAISDTGVGGNTIYF. The DNA for the CDR3 is TGTGCCATCAGTGATACAGGGGTTGGTGGAAACACCATATATTTT.

The V gene is TRBV9, the J gene TRBJ1-6; D gene uncertain. The CDR3 runs to 15 residues. V lost 3 bases and J lost 0, with 7 bases in between. Germline CDR1 is SGDLS and CDR2 is YYNGEE. CDR3: CASSEDSSYNSPLHF. CDR3 sequence (DNA): TGTGCCAGCAGCGAAGATAGCTCCTATAATTCACCCCTCCACTTT.

The chain recombines TRBV11-3 with TRBJ2-2; 8 bases are shared with TRBD1. The germline CDR1 and CDR2 sequences are SGHNT and YENEEA. The V gene end was trimmed by 4 bases and the J gene end by 2 bases; junction bases not matched to a gene: 6. This CDR3 is built from 16 residues. The CDR3 region has the DNA TGTGCCAGCAGCTCCCCACAGGGGGTCAACACCGGGGAGCTGTTTTTT. Translating gives CASSSPQGVNTGELFF. Based on the CDR3 plus reference TRBV11-3 and TRBJ2-2, the full variable domain is EAGVVQSPRYKIIEKKQPVAFWCNPISGHNTLYWYLQNLGQGPELLIRYENEEAVDDSQLPKDRFSAERLKGVDSTLKIQPAELGDSAVYLCASSSPQGVNTGELFFGEGSRLTVL.

As for this clone: The junction does not match germline at one end; this may be a read error. This sequence joins TRBV30 and TRBJ1-3; maybe TRBD1 (5 bases). The germline V gene encodes CDR1 GTSNPN and CDR2 SVGIG (reference sequence). This CDR3 region has 14 residues. The CDR3: CTWTGVISGNTIYF. In DNA form, the CDR3 reads TGTACCTGGACGGGGGTGATCTCTGGAAACACCATATATTTT. Together with reference TRBV30 and TRBJ1-3, the CDR3 gives the full variable domain: SQTIHQWPATLVQPVGSPLSLECTVEGTSNPNLYWYRQAAGRGLQLLFYSVGIGQISSEVPQNLSASRPQDRQFILSSKKLLLSDSGFYLCTWTGVISGNTIYFGEGSWLTVV.

This chain links TRBV5-4 with TRBJ2-1, with 8 bases that match TRBD2. V was clipped by 3 bases and J by 2 bases; unmatched bases: 10. The V gene's germline CDR1 is SGHNT and CDR2 YYREEE (reference sequence). CDR3 size: 17 residues. Here the CDR3 DNA reads TGTGCCAGCAGCTCCAATGGGCAAGCGGGGGCCTACAATGAGCAGTTCTTC. Protein sequence: CASSSNGQAGAYNEQFF. Using reference TRBV5-4 and TRBJ2-1 for the parts outside the CDR3, the full variable domain is ETGVTQSPTHLIKTRGQQVTLRCSSQSGHNTVSWYQQALGQGPQFIFQYYREEENGRGNFPPRFSGLQFPNYSSELNVNALELDDSALYLCASSSNGQAGAYNEQFFGPGTRLTVL.

The chain recombines TRBV9 with TRBJ1-3, with a weak D call TRBD1 (5 bases). CDR1 and CDR2 (germline): SGDLS, YYNGEE. Trimming cost V 0 bases and J 2 bases, with 6 bases left between them. The CDR3 runs to 14 residues. DNA of the CDR3: TGTGCCAGCAGCGTAGTAGGGGCTGGAAACACCATATATTTT. Translation gives CASSVVGAGNTIYF.

The V and J genes are TRBV2 and TRBJ1-1; a weak D match, TRBD1 (5 bases). From germline, CDR1 is SNHLY and CDR2 FYNNEI. V lost 7 bases and J 0 bases, leaving 9 bases between the germline ends. The CDR3 has 13 residues. The CDR3 is CASMGDLNTEAFF. The CDR3 DNA is TGTGCCAGCATGGGGGACTTGAACACTGAAGCTTTCTTT.

This chain uses TRBV2 with TRBJ2-1; possible D gene TRBD1, 6 bases. The CDR3 totals 15 residues. The germline V gene encodes CDR1 SNHLY and CDR2 FYNNEI. V gave up 4 bases and J gave up 1 base, with 11 bases separating them. The CDR3 bases are TGTGCCAGCAGTGTGAGGGGGTTGTCCTACAATGAGCAGTTCTTC. Encoded protein: CASSVRGLSYNEQFF.

V is TRBV27 and J is TRBJ1-6, with no clear D. This CDR3 is built from 14 residues. The V end lost 2 bases, the J end lost 11 bases, and 13 bases lay between the germline ends. The germline V gene has CDR1 MNHEY and CDR2 SMNVEV (reference sequence). CDR3 sequence (DNA): TGTGCCAGCAGTTTACTCGCAACCCTAGCACCCCTCCACTTT. This codes for CASSLLATLAPLHF.

The rearrangement links TRBV7-9 to TRBJ2-7, with D possibly being TRBD2 (5 bases). The CDR3 totals 15 residues. V was pared by 1 base and J by 4 bases, with 14 bases between. Germline CDR1 and CDR2: SEHNR and FQNEAQ (reference sequence). The CDR3 sequence: CASSLVGGAEYEQYF. CDR3 coding DNA: TGTGCCAGCAGCTTAGTAGGAGGCGCTGAATACGAGCAGTACTTC.

The chain uses TRBV2 and TRBJ2-1; 14 nucleotides agree with TRBD2. The germline CDR1 and CDR2 sequences are SNHLY and FYNNEI. The CDR3 is 15 residues long. The trim removed 5 bases at V and 6 bases at J, leaving 3 bases unmatched. The CDR3 DNA reads as TGTGCCAGCAGTCCCGGACTAGCGGGGGGCAATGAGCAGTTCTTC. Its protein product is CASSPGLAGGNEQFF.

The chain couples TRBV2 to TRBJ2-3; 8 bases are shared with TRBD2. Trimming at V came to 11 bases and at J to 0 bases, leaving 4 bases not matched to a gene. This CDR3 region has 13 residues. CDR1 and CDR2 (germline): SNHLY, FYNNEI. The CDR3 sequence: CAGKRESTDTQYF. CDR3 sequence (DNA): TGTGCCGGAAAGCGGGAGAGCACAGATACGCAGTATTTT. Full variable domain (remainder filled in from reference TRBV2 and TRBJ2-3): EPEVTQTPSHQVTQMGQEVILRCVPISNHLYFYWYRQILGQKVEFLVSFYNNEISEKSEIFDDQFSVERPDGSNFTLKIRSTKLEDSAMYFCAGKRESTDTQYFGPGTRLTVL.

V usage is TRBV11-2 and J usage is TRBJ2-1, with 15 bases aligning to TRBD2. Germline V gene data show CDR1 as SGHAT and CDR2 as FQNNGV. With V trimmed by 4 bases and J by 7 bases, 2 bases remained unmatched. CDR3 size: 15 residues. CDR3 sequence: CASSSGLAGGNEQFF. In nucleotides, the CDR3 is TGTGCCAGCAGCTCGGGACTAGCGGGGGGTAATGAGCAGTTCTTC.

This clone was counted once. J is TRBJ2-6 and V is TRBV6-1; no reliable D call. The CDR3 has 15 residues. The V gene's germline CDR1 is MNHNS and CDR2 SASEGT. Trimming removed 3 bases from V and 0 bases from J, with 6 bases in between. Here the CDR3 DNA reads TGTGCCAGCAGTGACAGGTTCTCTGGGGCCAACGTCCTGACTTTC. Translation: CASSDRFSGANVLTF.

V gene TRBV20-1 combines with J gene TRBJ1-6, with 10 bases that match TRBD1. V lost 3 bases and J lost 0; bases outside the gene matches: 11. The CDR3 is 19 amino acids. CDR1 and CDR2 from the germline V gene are DFQATT and SNEGSKA (reference sequence). DNA of the CDR3: TGCAGTGCTAGTCCTAGGGGACAGGGGCTGAGCTCCTATAATTCACCCCTCCACTTT. This codes for CSASPRGQGLSSYNSPLHF.